This T cell receptor (beta chain) was documented in a study of breast tumors, draining lymph nodes, adjacent tissues. Findings of the study overall: Most tumor T cells seemingly derive from lymph node, then expand in tumor. Compared with lymph nodes, tumors were less diverse; compared with nontumor tissue, more.

Breast cancer patients provided tissue from their axillary draining lymph nodes. The germline gives CDR1 MNHEY, CDR2 SMNVEV (reference sequence). The V gene end was trimmed by 6 bases and the J gene end by 3 bases; junction bases not matched to a gene: 18. The CDR3 has 18 residues. This clonotype was detected only once. The antigen is unknown. One entry per CDR3 protein results from TCRdb running MiXCR on the multiplex PCR reads. The data show 200,000 to 250,000 distinct CDR3 sequences, around 34% seen once. The sequence derives from a female donor with breast cancer. Some clones in this sample may be carry-over from other donors' samples. Sequencing was performed on axillary lymph node tissue. The V call is TRBV27, the J call TRBJ2-3; 7 positions agree with TRBD2. The CDR3 nucleotides read TGTGCCAGCAGCAGAAGGGCTAGCGGTTCCCGGAGGACAGATACGCAGTATTTT. Translated, it gives CASSRRASGSRRTDTQYF.